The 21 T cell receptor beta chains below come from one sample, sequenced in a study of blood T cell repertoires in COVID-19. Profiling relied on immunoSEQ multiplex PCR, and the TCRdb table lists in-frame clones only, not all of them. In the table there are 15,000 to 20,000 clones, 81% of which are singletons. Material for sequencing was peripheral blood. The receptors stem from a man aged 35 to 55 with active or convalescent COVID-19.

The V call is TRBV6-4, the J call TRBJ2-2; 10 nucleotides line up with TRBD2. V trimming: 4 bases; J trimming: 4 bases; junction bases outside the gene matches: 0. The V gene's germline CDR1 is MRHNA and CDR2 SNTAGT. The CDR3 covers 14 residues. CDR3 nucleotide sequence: TGTGCCAGCAGTGTAGCGGGGGGCACCGGGGAGCTGTTTTTT. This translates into CASSVAGGTGELFF.

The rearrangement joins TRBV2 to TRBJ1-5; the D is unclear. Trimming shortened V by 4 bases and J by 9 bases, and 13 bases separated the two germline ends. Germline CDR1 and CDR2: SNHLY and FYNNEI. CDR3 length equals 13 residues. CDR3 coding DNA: TGTGCCAGCAGTGCCATCTTTACTGGGCCCCAGCATTTT. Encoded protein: CASSAIFTGPQHF.

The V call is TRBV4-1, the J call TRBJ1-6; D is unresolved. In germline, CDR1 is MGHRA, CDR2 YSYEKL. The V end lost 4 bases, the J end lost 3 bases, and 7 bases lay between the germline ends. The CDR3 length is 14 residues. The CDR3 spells CASSPGSYNSPLHF. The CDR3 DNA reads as TGCGCCAGCAGCCCCGGGAGCTATAATTCACCCCTCCACTTT.

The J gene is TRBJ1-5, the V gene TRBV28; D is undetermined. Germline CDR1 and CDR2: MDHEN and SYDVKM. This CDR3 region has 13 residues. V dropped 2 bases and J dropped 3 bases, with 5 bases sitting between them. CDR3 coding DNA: TGTGCCAGCAGTTTAGAGGACAATCAGCCCCAGCATTTT. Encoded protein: CASSLEDNQPQHF.

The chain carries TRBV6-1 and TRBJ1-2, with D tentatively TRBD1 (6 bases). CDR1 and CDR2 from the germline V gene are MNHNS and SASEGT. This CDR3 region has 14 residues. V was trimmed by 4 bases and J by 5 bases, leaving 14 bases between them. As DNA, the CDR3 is TGTGCCAGCAGTGGGGAACAGGGCGGGTATGGCTACACCTTC. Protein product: CASSGEQGGYGYTF.

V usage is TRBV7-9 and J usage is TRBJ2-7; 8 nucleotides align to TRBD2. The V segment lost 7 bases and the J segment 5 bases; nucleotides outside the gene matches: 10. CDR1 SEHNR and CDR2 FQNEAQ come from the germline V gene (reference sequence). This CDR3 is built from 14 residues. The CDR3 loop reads CASISGTPDDEQYF. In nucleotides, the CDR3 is TGTGCCAGCATTAGCGGGACTCCTGACGACGAGCAGTACTTC. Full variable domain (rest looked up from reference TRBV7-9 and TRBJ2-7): DTGVSQNPRHKITKRGQNVTFRCDPISEHNRLYWYRQTLGQGPEFLTYFQNEAQLEKSRLLSDRFSAERPKGSFSTLEIQRTEQGDSAMYLCASISGTPDDEQYFGPGTRLTVT.

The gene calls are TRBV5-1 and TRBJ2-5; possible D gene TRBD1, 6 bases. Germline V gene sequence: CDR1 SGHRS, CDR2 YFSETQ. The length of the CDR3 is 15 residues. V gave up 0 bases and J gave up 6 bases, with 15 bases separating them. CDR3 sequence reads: CASSLEGGQSQTQYF. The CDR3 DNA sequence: TGCGCCAGCAGCTTGGAAGGAGGACAGTCCCAGACCCAGTACTTC.

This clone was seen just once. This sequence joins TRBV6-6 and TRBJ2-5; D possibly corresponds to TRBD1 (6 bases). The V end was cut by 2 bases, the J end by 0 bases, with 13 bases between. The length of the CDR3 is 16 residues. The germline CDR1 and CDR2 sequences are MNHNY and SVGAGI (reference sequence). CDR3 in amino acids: CASSYDPRGNQETQYF. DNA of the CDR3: TGTGCCAGCAGTTACGATCCCAGGGGAAACCAAGAGACCCAGTACTTC.

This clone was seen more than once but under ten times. Here the CDR3 DNA reads TGTGCCACCAGGACTAGCGGGGGGGGGATGAATGAGCAGTTCTTC. Amino acid sequence: CATRTSGGGMNEQFF. V and J are TRBV10-3 and TRBJ2-1, with 15 bases matching TRBD2. Germline lookup yields CDR1 ENHRY and CDR2 SYGVKD. V lost 10 bases to trimming and J lost 7 bases; unmatched junction nucleotides: 8. There are 15 residues in the CDR3.

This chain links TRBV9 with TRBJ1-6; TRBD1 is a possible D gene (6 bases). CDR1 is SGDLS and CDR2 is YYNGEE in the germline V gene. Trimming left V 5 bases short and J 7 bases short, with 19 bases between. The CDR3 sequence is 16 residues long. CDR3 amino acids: CASSQTDRPGNSPLHF. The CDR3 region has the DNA TGTGCCAGCAGTCAAACTGACAGGCCAGGGAATTCACCCCTCCACTTT.

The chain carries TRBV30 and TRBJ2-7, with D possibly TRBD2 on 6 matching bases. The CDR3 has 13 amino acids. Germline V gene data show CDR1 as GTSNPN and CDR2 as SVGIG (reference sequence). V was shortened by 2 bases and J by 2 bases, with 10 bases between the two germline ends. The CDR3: CAWSHGTAYEQYF. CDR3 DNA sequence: TGTGCCTGGAGTCACGGGACTGCCTACGAGCAGTACTTC.

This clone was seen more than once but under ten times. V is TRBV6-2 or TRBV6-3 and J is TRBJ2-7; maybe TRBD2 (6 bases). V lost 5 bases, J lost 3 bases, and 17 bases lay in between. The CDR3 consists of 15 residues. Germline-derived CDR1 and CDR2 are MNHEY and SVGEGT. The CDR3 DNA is TGTGCCAGCAGTCAAGGGCGGGGAGCGGTCTACGAGCAGTACTTC. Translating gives CASSQGRGAVYEQYF.

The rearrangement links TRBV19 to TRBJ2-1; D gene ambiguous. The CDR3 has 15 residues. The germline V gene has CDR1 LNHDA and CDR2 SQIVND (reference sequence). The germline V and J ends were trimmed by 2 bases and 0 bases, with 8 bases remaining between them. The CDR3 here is CASSISLSSYNEQFF. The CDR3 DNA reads TGTGCCAGTAGTATATCTCTAAGCTCCTACAATGAGCAGTTCTTC.

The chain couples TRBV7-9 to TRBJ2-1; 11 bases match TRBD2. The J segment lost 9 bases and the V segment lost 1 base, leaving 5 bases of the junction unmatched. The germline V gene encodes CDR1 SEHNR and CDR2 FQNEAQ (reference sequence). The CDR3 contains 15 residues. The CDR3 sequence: CASSLVSGGVFEQFF. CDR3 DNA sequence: TGTGCCAGCAGCTTAGTTAGCGGGGGGGTTTTTGAGCAGTTCTTC.

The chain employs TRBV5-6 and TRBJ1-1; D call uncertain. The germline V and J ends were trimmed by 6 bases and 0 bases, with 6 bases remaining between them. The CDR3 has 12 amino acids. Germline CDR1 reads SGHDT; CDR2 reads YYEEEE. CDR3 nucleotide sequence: TGTGCCAGCACCCAGATGAACACTGAAGCTTTCTTT. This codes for CASTQMNTEAFF.

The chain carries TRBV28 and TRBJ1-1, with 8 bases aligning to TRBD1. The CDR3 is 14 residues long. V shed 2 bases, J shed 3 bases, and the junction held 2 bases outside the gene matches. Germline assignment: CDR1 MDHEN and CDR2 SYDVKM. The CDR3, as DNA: TGTGCCAGCAGTTTAACAGGGGGTTACACTGAAGCTTTCTTT. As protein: CASSLTGGYTEAFF. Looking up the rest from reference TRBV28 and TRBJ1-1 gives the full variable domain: DVKVTQSSRYLVKRTGEKVFLECVQDMDHENMFWYRQDPGLGLRLIYFSYDVKMKEKGDIPEGYSVSREKKERFSLILESASTNQTSMYLCASSLTGGYTEAFFGQGTRLTVV.

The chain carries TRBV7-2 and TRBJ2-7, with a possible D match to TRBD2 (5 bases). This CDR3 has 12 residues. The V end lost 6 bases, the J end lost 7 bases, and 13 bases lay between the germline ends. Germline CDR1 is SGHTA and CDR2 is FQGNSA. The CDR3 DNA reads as TGTGCCAGCAGTCCATCCAGAGGGGAGCAGTACTTC. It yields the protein CASSPSRGEQYF. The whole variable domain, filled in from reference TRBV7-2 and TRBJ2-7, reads GAGVSQSPSNKVTEKGKDVELRCDPISGHTALYWYRQSLGQGLEFLIYFQGNSAPDKSGLPSDRFSAERTGGSVSTLTIQRTQQEDSAVYLCASSPSRGEQYFGPGTRLTVT.

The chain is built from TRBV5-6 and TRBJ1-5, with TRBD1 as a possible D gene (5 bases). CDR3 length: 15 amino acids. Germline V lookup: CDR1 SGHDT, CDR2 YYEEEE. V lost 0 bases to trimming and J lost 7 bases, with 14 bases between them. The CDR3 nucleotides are TGTGCCAGCAGCTTGGGAGAAGGGGTAAGACAGCCCCAGCATTTT. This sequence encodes CASSLGEGVRQPQHF.

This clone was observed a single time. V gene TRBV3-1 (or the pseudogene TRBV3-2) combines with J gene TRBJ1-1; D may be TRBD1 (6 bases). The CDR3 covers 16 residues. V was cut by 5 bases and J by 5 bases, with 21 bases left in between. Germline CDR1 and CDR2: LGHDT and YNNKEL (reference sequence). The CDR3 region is CASSNSQGGGSTEAFF. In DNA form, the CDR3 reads TGTGCCAGCAGCAACTCACAGGGAGGGGGATCTACTGAAGCTTTCTTT.

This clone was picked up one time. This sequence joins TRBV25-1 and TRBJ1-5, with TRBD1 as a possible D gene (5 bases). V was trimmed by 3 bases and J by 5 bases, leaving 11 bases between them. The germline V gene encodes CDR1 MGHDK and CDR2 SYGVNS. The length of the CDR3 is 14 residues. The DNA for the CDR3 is TGTGCCAGCAGTGAGTCCGGGGGTGATCAGCCCCAGCATTTT. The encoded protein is CASSESGGDQPQHF.

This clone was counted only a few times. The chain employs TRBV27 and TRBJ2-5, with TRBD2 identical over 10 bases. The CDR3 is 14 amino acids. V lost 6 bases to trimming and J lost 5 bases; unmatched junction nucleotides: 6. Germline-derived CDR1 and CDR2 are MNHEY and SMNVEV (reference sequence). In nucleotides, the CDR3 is TGTGCCAGCAGCCCTAGCGGGGGTTGGGAGACCCAGTACTTC. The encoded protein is CASSPSGGWETQYF.